This T cell receptor beta chain was documented in a study of blood T cells in healthy people across ages. Trimming cost V 5 bases and J 5 bases, with 21 bases left between them. CDR1 is SGHTA and CDR2 is FQGNSA in the germline V gene. CDR3 size: 16 residues. It was with a sample-barcoded 5' primer and a J-beta primer mix that a second PCR of roughly 7 to 12 cycles was run. MiXCR was run by TCRdb on the 5' RACE reads, yielding one entry per CDR3 protein. The sample includes around 940,000 distinct CDR3 sequences, roughly 51% of them seen just once. The sample comprised blood. The J gene is TRBJ1-2, the V gene TRBV7-2, with D maybe TRBD1 (5 bases). The receptor was derived from a woman aged 55-70 years in good health. The CDR3 is CASSPPVVGDDYGYTF. Here the CDR3 DNA reads TGTGCCAGCAGCCCACCCGTGGTAGGGGACGATTATGGCTACACCTTC.